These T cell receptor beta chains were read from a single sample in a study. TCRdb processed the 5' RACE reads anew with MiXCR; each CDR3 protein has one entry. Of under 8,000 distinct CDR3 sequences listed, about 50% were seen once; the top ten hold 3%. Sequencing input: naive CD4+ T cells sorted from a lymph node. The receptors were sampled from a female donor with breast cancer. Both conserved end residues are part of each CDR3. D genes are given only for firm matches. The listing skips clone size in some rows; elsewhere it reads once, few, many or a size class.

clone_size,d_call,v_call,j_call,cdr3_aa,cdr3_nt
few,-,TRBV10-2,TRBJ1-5,CASSEGMGQPQHF,TGCGCCAGCAGTGAGGGGATGGGTCAGCCCCAGCATTTT
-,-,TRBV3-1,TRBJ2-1,CASQRYNEQFF,TGTGCCAGTCAGCGATACAATGAGCAGTTCTTC
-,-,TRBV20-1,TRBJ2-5,CSARDRLVVLETQYF,TGCAGTGCTAGGGACCGACTGGTGGTTTTGGAGACCCAGTACTTC
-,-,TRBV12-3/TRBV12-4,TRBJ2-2,CASSSGTGELFF,TGTGCCAGCAGTTCGGGCACCGGGGAGCTGTTTTTT
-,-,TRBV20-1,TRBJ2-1,CSARGEDPFYNEQFF,TGCAGTGCTAGAGGGGAGGACCCCTTTTACAATGAGCAGTTCTTC
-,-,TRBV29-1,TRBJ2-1,CSVWGATRLEQFF,TGCAGCGTTTGGGGCGCGACTCGGCTAGAGCAGTTCTTC
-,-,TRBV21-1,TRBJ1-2,CASSKVDPKHPHRNGYTF,TGTGCCAGCAGCAAAGTCGACCCAAAACACCCGCATAGGAATGGCTACACCTTC
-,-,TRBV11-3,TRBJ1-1,CASSLGGAGTEAFF,TGTGCCAGCAGCTTAGGGGGGGCAGGGACTGAAGCTTTCTTT
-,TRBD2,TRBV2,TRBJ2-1,CASRSGLVSNEQFF,TGTGCCAGCAGATCGGGACTAGTGAGCAATGAGCAGTTCTTC
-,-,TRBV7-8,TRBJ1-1,CASSLQQGGYTEAFF,TGTGCCAGCAGCCTACAACAGGGAGGGTACACTGAAGCTTTCTTT
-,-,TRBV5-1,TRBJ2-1,CASSLGAAAEPKSNEQFF,TGCGCCAGCAGCCTTGGGGCGGCGGCGGAACCCAAAAGCAATGAGCAGTTCTTC
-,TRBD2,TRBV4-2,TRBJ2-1,CASSLGGLAYYNEQFF,TGTGCCAGCAGCCTTGGGGGACTAGCCTACTACAATGAGCAGTTCTTC